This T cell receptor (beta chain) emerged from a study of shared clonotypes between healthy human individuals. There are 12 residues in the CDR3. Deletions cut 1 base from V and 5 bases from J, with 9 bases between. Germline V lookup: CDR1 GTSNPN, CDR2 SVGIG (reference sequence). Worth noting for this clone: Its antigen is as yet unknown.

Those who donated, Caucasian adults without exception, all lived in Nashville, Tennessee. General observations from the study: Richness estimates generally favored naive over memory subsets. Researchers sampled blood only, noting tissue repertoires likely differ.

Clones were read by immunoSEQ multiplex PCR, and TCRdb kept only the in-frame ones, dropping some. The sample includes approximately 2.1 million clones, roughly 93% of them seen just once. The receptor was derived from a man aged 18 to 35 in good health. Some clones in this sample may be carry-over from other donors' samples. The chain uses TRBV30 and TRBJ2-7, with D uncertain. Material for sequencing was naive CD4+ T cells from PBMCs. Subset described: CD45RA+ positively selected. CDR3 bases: TGTGCCTGGAGTGGTATAACTAACGAGCAGTACTTC. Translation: CAWSGITNEQYF. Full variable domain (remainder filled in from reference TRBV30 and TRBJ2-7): SQTIHQWPATLVQPVGSPLSLECTVEGTSNPNLYWYRQAAGRGLQLLFYSVGIGQISSEVPQNLSASRPQDRQFILSSKKLLLSDSGFYLCAWSGITNEQYFGPGTRLTVT.